The rows below give T cell receptor beta chains drawn from one sample of a study of T cell changes during pregnancy in multiple sclerosis. Sequencing used immunoSEQ multiplex PCR; TCRdb keeps in-frame clones, though not all of them. The table has about 75,000 clones, 85% to 95% seen once. Sequencing was performed on CD4+ T cells from peripheral blood mononuclear cells, taken after pregnancy. Receptors originate from a female donor with multiple sclerosis, enrolled in a pregnancy study. Each CDR3 is given with its conserved first and last residue. The order of the fields is J gene, D gene, clone size, V gene, CDR3 protein, CDR3 DNA. A D gene is named only where the DNA matches it firmly. Clone size is shown for a subset of rows, as once, few, many or a class of expanded clone.

TRBJ2-7	.	once	TRBV6-5	CASSSQTGIIYEQYF	TGTGCCAGCAGTTCCCAAACAGGGATAATCTACGAGCAGTACTTC
TRBJ2-1	TRBD1	.	TRBV25-1	CASAGQGTYNEQFF	TGTGCCAGCGCGGGACAGGGTACCTACAATGAGCAGTTCTTC
TRBJ1-1	.	.	TRBV14	CASSHEGRSEAFF	TGTGCCAGCAGCCACGAAGGGAGATCTGAAGCTTTCTTT
TRBJ1-4	.	.	TRBV7-2	CASSPTSRSEKLFF	TGTGCCAGCAGCCCAACCTCGAGAAGTGAAAAACTGTTTTTT
TRBJ1-5	TRBD1	.	TRBV7-8	CASSLWETGASRGQPQHF	TGTGCCAGCAGCTTATGGGAGACAGGGGCGTCGAGGGGTCAGCCCCAGCATTTT
TRBJ1-5	TRBD1	.	TRBV7-2	CASSTQGAGNQPQHF	TGTGCCAGCAGCACCCAGGGGGCTGGCAATCAGCCCCAGCATTTT
TRBJ2-7	.	.	TRBV21-1	CASSKRKNSLPYEQYF	TGTGCCAGCAGCAAACGGAAGAACAGCTTACCCTACGAGCAGTACTTC
TRBJ2-2	TRBD1	.	TRBV15	CATRPDRTTGELFF	TGTGCCACCAGACCGGACAGGACCACCGGGGAGCTGTTTTTT
TRBJ2-1	.	.	TRBV19	CASSVRDTRAYNEQFF	TGTGCCAGTAGTGTCCGGGATACTAGGGCCTACAATGAGCAGTTCTTC
TRBJ1-4	.	.	TRBV5-4	CASSSSGGATNEKLFF	TGTGCCAGCAGCTCGTCCGGGGGTGCAACTAATGAAAAACTGTTTTTT
TRBJ2-5	TRBD1	.	TRBV11-2	CASHDRGGETQYF	TGTGCCAGCCACGACAGGGGCGGGGAGACCCAGTACTTC
TRBJ2-1	TRBD2	.	TRBV2	CASSDRAGGFVREQFF	TGTGCCAGCAGTGATAGAGCGGGAGGATTTGTCCGAGAGCAGTTCTTC
TRBJ2-1	.	.	TRBV29-1	CSGGLLASWYNEQFF	TGCAGCGGGGGGCTGCTGGCGTCTTGGTACAATGAGCAGTTCTTC
TRBJ2-7	.	.	TRBV2	CASSEARAASYF	TGTGCCAGCAGTGAAGCGAGGGCAGCCTCGTACTTC
TRBJ1-4	.	.	TRBV7-9	CASSPGRTSNEKLFF	TGTGCCAGCAGCCCCGGGAGGACCTCTAATGAAAAACTGTTTTTT
TRBJ1-2	.	few	TRBV5-1	CASSSGVYGYTF	TGCGCCAGCAGCTCAGGGGTCTATGGCTACACCTTC
TRBJ1-1	.	.	TRBV25-1	CASRVTVDTEAFF	TGTGCCAGCAGAGTTACAGTGGACACTGAAGCTTTCTTT
TRBJ2-2	.	.	TRBV7-9	CASSPLGTSTGELFF	TGTGCCAGCAGCCCACTCGGGACTTCCACCGGGGAGCTGTTTTTT
TRBJ1-2	.	.	TRBV27	CASGGALGGGYTF	TGTGCCAGCGGGGGCGCCCTTGGAGGTGGCTACACCTTC
TRBJ2-1	TRBD2	.	TRBV30	CAWSVAGGSLYNEQFF	TGTGCCTGGAGTGTAGCAGGCGGGAGTTTGTACAATGAGCAGTTCTTC
TRBJ1-1	TRBD1	.	TRBV7-9	CASSLEGAPFPNTEAFF	TGTGCCAGCAGCTTAGAGGGGGCCCCCTTCCCGAACACTGAAGCTTTCTTT
TRBJ2-7	TRBD1	.	TRBV5-1	CASSGRTGIPYEQYF	TGCGCCAGCAGCGGAAGGACAGGGATCCCCTACGAGCAGTACTTC
TRBJ2-1	TRBD2	.	TRBV11-2	CASSLWTSGRSNEQFF	TGTGCCAGCAGTCTATGGACTAGCGGGAGGAGTAATGAGCAGTTCTTC
TRBJ2-7	TRBD2	.	TRBV5-4	CASSLELAGPEQYF	TGTGCCAGCAGCTTGGAACTAGCGGGACCCGAGCAGTACTTC
TRBJ1-5	.	once	TRBV4-1	CASSQDLYQPQHF	TGCGCCAGCAGCCAAGATCTGTATCAGCCCCAGCATTTT
TRBJ2-3	.	.	TRBV5-6	CASSLGAGPQYF	TGTGCCAGCAGCTTGGGAGCGGGTCCACAGTATTTT
TRBJ2-3	.	once	TRBV28	CASRATVGTDTQYF	TGTGCCAGCAGGGCCACAGTTGGCACAGATACGCAGTATTTT
TRBJ1-5	TRBD1	.	TRBV30	CAWSLDRDGQPQHF	TGTGCCTGGAGTCTGGACAGGGATGGCCAGCCCCAGCATTTT
TRBJ1-1	.	.	TRBV6-6	CASKGQYPTEAFF	TGTGCCAGCAAAGGACAATACCCCACCGAAGCTTTCTTT
TRBJ2-7	TRBD2	.	TRBV27	CATRLAATYEQYF	TGTGCCACCCGACTAGCGGCAACCTACGAGCAGTACTTC
TRBJ2-5	.	.	TRBV28	CASAEGARSQYF	TGTGCCAGCGCGGAGGGAGCGCGATCCCAGTACTTC
TRBJ1-4	TRBD1	.	TRBV27	CASRGTGEVEKLFF	TGTGCCAGCAGAGGGACAGGGGAGGTGGAAAAACTGTTTTTT
TRBJ1-2	TRBD1	.	TRBV5-1	CASSFMANSRGTGYTF	TGCGCCAGCAGCTTCATGGCTAATAGCAGGGGGACTGGCTACACCTTC
TRBJ1-2	.	.	TRBV10-3	CAISGDSRRGRNYGYTF	TGTGCCATCAGTGGAGATTCTCGGAGAGGGCGGAACTATGGCTACACCTTC
TRBJ1-2	.	.	TRBV27	CASSQTGQGNYGYTF	TGTGCCAGCAGTCAAACCGGACAAGGAAACTATGGCTACACCTTC
TRBJ2-7	.	.	TRBV6-4	CASSDSMSGDSYEQYF	TGTGCCAGCAGTGACTCGATGTCAGGGGACTCCTACGAGCAGTACTTC
TRBJ1-5	.	.	TRBV18	CASSPSDRTNQPQHF	TGTGCCAGCTCACCATCCGACAGGACGAATCAGCCCCAGCATTTT
TRBJ2-2	.	.	TRBV5-4	CASSLGQSTNTGELFF	TGTGCCAGCAGCTTGGGACAGAGCACGAACACCGGGGAGCTGTTTTTT
TRBJ1-3	.	.	TRBV9	CASSVAPFSGNTIYF	TGTGCCAGCAGCGTAGCCCCCTTCTCTGGAAACACCATATATTTT
TRBJ2-3	TRBD2	.	TRBV5-4	CASSPSGSTDTQYF	TGTGCCAGCAGCCCTAGCGGGAGCACAGATACGCAGTATTTT
TRBJ2-5	TRBD2	.	TRBV5-4	CASSPKGLAGGLGETQYF	TGTGCCAGCAGCCCGAAGGGGCTAGCGGGAGGGCTGGGGGAGACCCAGTACTTC
TRBJ2-7	.	.	TRBV28	CASSFPGIVYEQYF	TGTGCCAGCAGTTTCCCGGGGATAGTCTACGAGCAGTACTTC
TRBJ2-1	TRBD2	.	TRBV28	CASSLGTSGVQQFF	TGTGCCAGCAGTTTAGGGACTAGCGGCGTCCAGCAGTTCTTC
TRBJ2-6	.	.	TRBV29-1	CSVRLGAGSGANVLTF	TGCAGCGTTCGACTAGGCGCCGGCTCTGGGGCCAACGTCCTGACTTTC
TRBJ2-7	.	.	TRBV28	CASISWGQEQYF	TGTGCCAGCATCTCATGGGGCCAGGAGCAGTACTTC
TRBJ2-7	TRBD2	few	TRBV30	CAWSVQRTSGTPGEQYF	TGTGCCTGGAGTGTACAAAGGACTAGCGGGACCCCCGGGGAGCAGTACTTC
TRBJ1-5	TRBD1	.	TRBV28	CASSLGTGGLAANQPQHF	TGTGCCAGCAGTTTAGGGACAGGGGGCTTGGCAGCCAATCAGCCCCAGCATTTT
TRBJ1-3	TRBD1	.	TRBV15	CATSRHIQVGTENTIYF	TGTGCCACCAGCAGACATATCCAAGTCGGGACAGAAAACACCATATATTTT
TRBJ2-2	.	.	TRBV28	CASSLLWGRDTGELFF	TGTGCCAGCAGTTTATTATGGGGGCGCGACACCGGGGAGCTGTTTTTT
TRBJ1-5	.	.	TRBV18	CASSLLGHTQPQHF	TGTGCCAGCTCACTATTGGGACACACACAGCCCCAGCATTTT
TRBJ1-2	TRBD1	.	TRBV19	CASRNRDRGERNYGYTF	TGTGCCAGTAGGAACCGGGACAGGGGAGAAAGGAACTATGGCTACACCTTC
TRBJ1-1	.	.	TRBV7-8	CASSLRRGMNTEAFF	TGTGCCAGCAGCTTACGCCGGGGGATGAACACTGAAGCTTTCTTT
TRBJ1-2	.	.	TRBV5-6	CASRFQGNYGYTF	TGTGCCAGCAGATTCCAGGGAAACTATGGCTACACCTTC
TRBJ2-7	TRBD1	once	TRBV11-2	CASRPPPGQGYEQYF	TGTGCCAGCAGACCCCCACCAGGACAGGGGTACGAGCAGTACTTC